The rows below give T cell receptor beta chains drawn from one sample of a study of T cell changes during pregnancy in multiple sclerosis. Produced via immunoSEQ multiplex PCR; TCRdb's table is partial and in-frame only. The data hold about 68,000 clones, with under 95% observed a single time. Sequenced here: peripheral blood, sampled in the second trimester of pregnancy. These receptors came from a female donor with multiple sclerosis, enrolled in a pregnancy study. CDR3s include the opening cysteine and the closing phenylalanine or tryptophan. The D gene is left open where the match is weak. Some rows mark clone size as missing; the rest say once, few, many or name a class of expanded clone.

17	TRBJ2-1	TRBV11-2	.	.	CASSLSGGPRIYNEQFF	TGTGCCAGCAGCTTGTCGGGGGGCCCCCGGATATACAATGAGCAGTTCTTC
18	TRBJ2-6	TRBV5-4	TRBD1	few	CASSLGGQGLSGANVLTF	TGTGCCAGCAGCTTGGGGGGACAGGGATTGTCTGGGGCCAACGTCCTGACTTTC
16	TRBJ2-2	TRBV6-4	TRBD1	many	CATQKTGQGDTGELFF	TGTGCCACTCAAAAAACGGGACAGGGGGACACCGGGGAGCTGTTTTTT
13	TRBJ1-1	TRBV6-4	.	once	CASSEARNTEAFF	TGTGCCAGCAGTGAGGCACGGAACACTGAAGCTTTCTTT
12	TRBJ2-3	TRBV11-2	.	.	CASSPSTDTQYF	TGTGCCAGCAGCCCCTCCACAGATACGCAGTATTTT
14	TRBJ1-2	TRBV6-1	TRBD1	once	CATNPTGGFGGYTF	TGTGCCACCAACCCGACAGGGGGGTTTGGTGGCTACACCTTC
17	TRBJ2-3	TRBV6-4	TRBD2	.	CASSDSGLAGRSDTQYF	TGTGCCAGCAGTGACTCGGGACTAGCGGGGAGGTCAGATACGCAGTATTTT
18	TRBJ2-2	TRBV27	.	.	CASSSTLQGWRDTGELFF	TGTGCCAGCAGCTCGACCCTACAGGGGTGGAGGGACACCGGGGAGCTGTTTTTT
15	TRBJ2-7	TRBV27	TRBD2	.	CASSRLGLADYEQYF	TGTGCCAGCAGCCGTCTGGGACTAGCCGACTACGAGCAGTACTTC
16	TRBJ1-5	TRBV6-1	.	.	CASSEIVGAANQPQHF	TGTGCCAGCAGTGAAATTGTAGGGGCGGCCAATCAGCCCCAGCATTTT
15	TRBJ1-2	TRBV4-3	.	.	CASSQDPSGHYGYTF	TGCGCCAGCAGCCAAGATCCATCAGGGCACTATGGCTACACCTTC
14	TRBJ1-2	TRBV14	TRBD1	.	CASSPTGGRIGYTF	TGTGCCAGCAGCCCAACAGGGGGCCGGATTGGCTACACCTTC
13	TRBJ2-5	TRBV18	.	.	CASSSKAGETQYF	TGTGCCAGCTCTTCAAAGGCGGGGGAGACCCAGTACTTC
13	TRBJ2-1	TRBV2	.	.	CAGTRQLGNEQFF	TGTGCCGGTACTCGACAGTTAGGCAATGAGCAGTTCTTC
13	TRBJ1-2	TRBV7-8	TRBD1	.	CASSLGQGFGYTF	TGTGCCAGCAGCTTAGGACAGGGGTTTGGCTACACCTTC
13	TRBJ2-7	TRBV5-4	.	.	CASSLDRAHEQYF	TGTGCCAGCAGCTTGGACAGGGCCCACGAGCAGTACTTC
18	TRBJ1-3	TRBV30	.	.	CASFKTAPQRHSGNTIYF	TGTGCCTCTTTTAAGACCGCTCCTCAGCGCCACTCTGGAAACACCATATATTTT
16	TRBJ1-2	TRBV6-5	TRBD1	once	CASSYSDRGPVYGYTF	TGTGCCAGCAGTTACTCGGACAGGGGGCCCGTCTATGGCTACACCTTC
16	TRBJ2-7	TRBV5-4	.	.	CASSLCPGTTLCEQYF	TGTGCCAGCAGCTTGTGCCCCGGGACAACCTTATGCGAGCAGTACTTC
14	TRBJ2-7	TRBV4-3	.	.	CASSQDRVSYEQYF	TGCGCCAGCAGCCAAGATCGGGTCTCCTACGAGCAGTACTTC
13	TRBJ2-3	TRBV29-1	.	.	CSVGPGMGDTQYF	TGCAGCGTAGGTCCGGGGATGGGGGATACGCAGTATTTT
15	TRBJ1-6	TRBV7-3	TRBD1	.	CASSLGGQGGSPLHF	TGTGCCAGCAGCTTAGGGGGACAGGGAGGCTCACCCCTCCACTTT
13	TRBJ1-5	TRBV18	.	.	CASSPGLGQPQHF	TGTGCCAGCTCACCGGGGCTTGGTCAGCCCCAGCATTTT
15	TRBJ2-1	TRBV7-9	.	once	CASSSRNTVHNEQFF	TGTGCCAGCAGCTCCCGGAACACAGTACACAATGAGCAGTTCTTC
13	TRBJ1-5	TRBV29-1	TRBD1	.	CSVRPGQGQPQHF	TGCAGCGTGCGTCCGGGACAGGGTCAGCCCCAGCATTTT
16	TRBJ1-5	TRBV4-2	TRBD1	.	CASSQEGGHSNQPQHF	TGTGCCAGCAGCCAAGAAGGGGGCCATAGCAATCAGCCCCAGCATTTT
13	TRBJ2-5	TRBV2	.	once	CASSGRGQETQYF	TGTGCCAGCAGTGGTAGGGGTCAAGAGACCCAGTACTTC
14	TRBJ1-5	TRBV7-6	.	.	CASSLGAGEQPQHF	TGTGCCAGCAGCTTAGGTGCGGGGGAACAGCCCCAGCATTTT
14	TRBJ2-5	TRBV19	TRBD2	.	CASSWGGGQETQYF	TGTGCCAGTAGTTGGGGGGGTGGACAAGAGACCCAGTACTTC
15	TRBJ2-5	TRBV5-4	.	.	CASSLVAGSQETQYF	TGTGCCAGCAGCTTGGTGGCGGGCTCCCAAGAGACCCAGTACTTC
12	TRBJ1-5	TRBV6-6	.	.	CASSRAGEPQHF	TGTGCCAGCAGTCGGGCCGGGGAGCCCCAGCATTTT
14	TRBJ1-5	TRBV30	TRBD1	few	CACTRGVSNQPQHF	TGTGCCTGTACCAGGGGGGTTAGCAATCAGCCCCAGCATTTT
14	TRBJ1-5	TRBV7-2	.	.	CASSPSQGNQPQHF	TGTGCCAGCAGCCCGTCCCAGGGTAATCAGCCCCAGCATTTT
13	TRBJ2-1	TRBV12-5	.	few	CASGSRSDNEQFF	TGTGCTAGTGGTTCCCGCTCAGACAATGAGCAGTTCTTC
16	TRBJ2-1	TRBV10-2	TRBD2	.	CASSSLAGFINNEQFF	TGCGCCAGCAGCTCCCTAGCGGGGTTTATTAACAATGAGCAGTTCTTC
13	TRBJ2-7	TRBV25-1	TRBD1	.	CASRGQLNYEQYF	TGTGCCAGCAGGGGACAGCTAAACTACGAGCAGTACTTC
13	TRBJ2-3	TRBV4-2	.	many	CASSPLHGDTQYF	TGTGCCAGCAGCCCCCTTCACGGGGATACGCAGTATTTT
15	TRBJ2-3	TRBV18	TRBD2	.	CASSLAGMKTDTQYF	TGTGCCAGCTCGTTAGCGGGGATGAAGACAGATACGCAGTATTTT
14	TRBJ1-2	TRBV9	.	.	CASSVVGQNYGYTF	TGTGCCAGCAGCGTAGTTGGACAGAACTATGGCTACACCTTC
13	TRBJ2-7	TRBV7-7	.	.	CASSLNQGYEQYF	TGTGCTAGCAGCTTAAATCAGGGCTACGAGCAGTACTTC
14	TRBJ2-1	TRBV7-9	TRBD1	.	CASSDRTGSNEQFF	TGTGCCAGCAGTGACAGGACAGGGTCTAATGAGCAGTTCTTC
15	TRBJ1-4	TRBV9	.	once	CASSPPAGGGEKLFF	TGTGCCAGCAGCCCCCCAGCGGGGGGTGGTGAAAAACTGTTTTTT
17	TRBJ1-1	TRBV9	.	.	CASSVAGAGLGDTEAFF	TGTGCCAGCAGCGTAGCTGGGGCAGGGCTTGGGGACACTGAAGCTTTCTTT
15	TRBJ2-1	TRBV9	.	once	CASSVGRLTYNEQFF	TGTGCCAGCAGCGTAGGGCGGCTAACCTACAATGAGCAGTTCTTC
15	TRBJ2-2	TRBV9	.	.	CASSVGTRNTGELFF	TGTGCCAGCAGCGTGGGGACAAGGAACACCGGGGAGCTGTTTTTT
14	TRBJ2-3	TRBV7-3	.	.	CASSSLVFPDTQYF	TGTGCCAGCAGCTCACTAGTGTTCCCCGATACGCAGTATTTT
15	TRBJ2-7	TRBV5-4	TRBD1	.	CASSVQGALTYEQYF	TGTGCCAGCAGCGTGCAGGGGGCGCTCACCTACGAGCAGTACTTC
17	TRBJ2-3	TRBV7-2	TRBD2	.	CASSLNSGGGGTDTQYF	TGTGCCAGCAGCTTGAATAGCGGGGGGGGCGGCACAGATACGCAGTATTTT
15	TRBJ1-3	TRBV4-3	TRBD1	.	CASSQYRGTGNTIYF	TGCGCCAGCAGCCAATACAGGGGGACCGGAAACACCATATATTTT
17	TRBJ1-2	TRBV11-2	TRBD1	.	CASSLIPGTGGEGGYTF	TGTGCCAGCAGCTTAATCCCGGGGACAGGGGGCGAAGGAGGCTACACCTTC
13	TRBJ2-5	TRBV25-1	.	.	CASSEFPRETQYF	TGTGCCAGCAGTGAATTCCCCCGGGAGACCCAGTACTTC